This TCR beta chain was captured by sequencing in a study of T cell repertoires in cytomegalovirus infection. Background on the study: It was the public TCR beta signatures that indicated both CMV infection and matching HLA type.

Study conclusions and caveats: Clonotype analysis showed dominance of the ex vivo response by HLA-C-restricted CMV-specific TCR beta clonotypes.

TCRdb independently ran MiXCR on the reads; one entry per CDR3 protein. Seen here are some 800,000 distinct CDR3 sequences, approximately 30% observed once, and the top ten hold 9.5% to 15%. Germline V gene data show CDR1 as LNHNV and CDR2 as YYDKDF (reference sequence). CDR3 length: 17 residues. Trimming stripped 1 base from V and 2 bases from J, with 15 bases between. This clonotype occurred once. As yet, its antigen is unknown. This rearrangement joins TRBV15 to TRBJ1-3, with D possibly matching TRBD1 (5 bases). The sequencing here drew on cultured CD8+ T cells from PBMCs, taken from culture after CMV antigen stimulation. The clonotype originates from a human donor in good health (CMV status not recorded). Some clones in this sample may be carry-over from other donors' samples. The CDR3 DNA reads as TGTGCCACCAGCAGAGGTTTCGGGGGGGAGACTGGAAACACCATATATTTT. This codes for CATSRGFGGETGNTIYF.